What follows describes a single TCR beta chain. The antigen this receptor binds is unknown. No qualities accompany the bases; no much larger clone lies one base away. The data originate from a study of blood T cell repertoires in COVID-19 (dated by TCRdb to the early 2020s). Regarding the study in general: Samples from collaborators originated in the United States, Italy and Spain and spanned both the acute and convalescent phases of COVID-19. Where available, HLA class I and class II types were taken from metadata supplied by the sample provider and were not determined by assay-based typing. The material from the prospective study consisted of cDNA or gDNA derived from T cells, B-cell-depleted T cells, or PBMCs. The repertoires were released in a freely available public database intended as a resource for research on the immune response to SARS-CoV-2. The samples were drawn from the first 160 participants of the ongoing ImmuneRACE study and from over a thousand subjects provided by 6 global collaborators. A de-identified subject ID, COVID-19 status, age in years and sex were almost always included in the sample metadata. Subjects who had been exposed to COVID-19, were actively infected with it, or had recovered from it provided the deeply sampled blood TCRbeta repertoires that made up the dataset.

From a lookup of the germline V gene, CDR1 and CDR2 are KGHDR and SFDVKD. V loses 9 bases, J loses 2 bases, and the germline ends lie 9 bases apart. From the cysteine through the phenylalanine, the CDR3 covers 12 amino acids. The read is trimmed to its CDR3 DNA, 36 bases read in frame from base 1. TCRbeta CDR3 regions were amplified from genomic DNA using the immunoSEQ Assay, a bias-controlled multiplex PCR. Concerning the study's data processing: Within the assay, amplification of reference gene primers was used to estimate how many nucleated cells each sample contained. To quantify the absolute abundance of each unique TCRbeta CDR3 rearrangement, sequence reads were collapsed and filtered. For each sample, productive Simpson clonality was calculated as the square root of Simpson's diversity index over productive rearrangements. The source is immuneACCESS, and TCRdb retained only in-frame sequences with V and J called. Part of the clones is not carried over; for the studies checked, unresolved V genes explain less than half of this, and the remainder is unexplained. Clone size and the V and J calls come from that table; the DNA yielded D and trimming. This sample has around 300,000 clones in its table, and approximately 80% of those were observed once. Clones ranked in the top ten supply around 3.7% of the sample.

Collaborating institutions collected whole blood in K2EDTA tubes following their own protocols. For TCRbeta analysis, collaborators shipped samples as frozen whole blood, isolated PBMCs, or DNA extracted from either of those sample types. Results and caveats for the whole study, not just this receptor: The quantity of clinical and demographic metadata differed by source and by participant and was supplied without curation.

The receptor was derived from a woman in her forties or fifties with active or convalescent COVID-19. The sequencing sample was made of peripheral blood. Recombination connected TRBV24-1 to TRBJ2-5; tentative D gene TRBD2, with 5 bases matching. The CDR3 region reads CATLREQETQYF. The DNA sequence is as follows: TGTGCCACCCTCCGGGAACAAGAGACCCAGTACTTC.